This T cell receptor (beta chain) was recorded in a study of T cell repertoires in cytomegalovirus infection. The wider study: Use of recently identified HLA-C-restricted and well-studied HLA-B-restricted CMV epitopes was part of the study. Through public TCR beta signatures, both CMV infection and matching HLA type were indicated.

TCRdb itself ran the reads through MiXCR, one entry per CDR3 protein. The sample has tens of thousands of distinct CDR3 sequences; 20% to 25% are singletons. Deletions cut 0 bases from V and 11 bases from J, with 19 bases between. Per germline, CDR1 DFQATT and CDR2 SNEGSKA (reference sequence). CDR3 length: 15 residues. Worth noting for this clonotype: Its target is not known.

Study-level points and caveats: Cumulative frequency (of public TCR beta family members) identified carriers of CMV plus the relevant HLA. CMV-specific HLA-C-restricted TCR beta clonotypes dominated the ex vivo response.

The chain combines TRBV20-1 with TRBJ1-4; D unclear. The clonotype comes from a human donor in good health (CMV status not recorded). Some clones in this sample may be carry-over from other donors' samples. This material consisted of CD8+ T cells from cultured PBMCs, taken from culture after CMV antigen stimulation. In DNA, the CDR3 is TGCAGTGCTAGAGATCCAGAAAGGGATTATTGGAAACTGTTTTTT. As protein: CSARDPERDYWKLFF.